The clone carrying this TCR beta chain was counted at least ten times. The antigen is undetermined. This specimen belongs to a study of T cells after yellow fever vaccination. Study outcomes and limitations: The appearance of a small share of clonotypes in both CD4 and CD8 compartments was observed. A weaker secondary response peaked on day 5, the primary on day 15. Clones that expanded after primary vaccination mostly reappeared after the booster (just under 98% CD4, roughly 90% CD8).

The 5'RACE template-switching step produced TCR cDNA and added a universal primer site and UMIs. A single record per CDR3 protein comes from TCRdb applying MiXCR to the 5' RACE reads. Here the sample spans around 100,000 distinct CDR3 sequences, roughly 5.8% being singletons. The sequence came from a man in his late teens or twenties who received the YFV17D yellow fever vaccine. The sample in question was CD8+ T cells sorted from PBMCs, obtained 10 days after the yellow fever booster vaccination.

The CDR3 sequence is CASSVDRVTNEKLFF. The CDR3 DNA reads TGTGCCAGCAGCGTAGACAGGGTAACTAATGAAAAACTGTTTTTT. The J gene is TRBJ1-4, the V gene TRBV7-9, with 7 bases fitting TRBD1. This CDR3 contains 15 residues. CDR1 and CDR2 (germline): SEHNR, FQNEAQ (reference sequence). V lost 5 bases to trimming and J lost 1 base; unmatched junction nucleotides: 4.